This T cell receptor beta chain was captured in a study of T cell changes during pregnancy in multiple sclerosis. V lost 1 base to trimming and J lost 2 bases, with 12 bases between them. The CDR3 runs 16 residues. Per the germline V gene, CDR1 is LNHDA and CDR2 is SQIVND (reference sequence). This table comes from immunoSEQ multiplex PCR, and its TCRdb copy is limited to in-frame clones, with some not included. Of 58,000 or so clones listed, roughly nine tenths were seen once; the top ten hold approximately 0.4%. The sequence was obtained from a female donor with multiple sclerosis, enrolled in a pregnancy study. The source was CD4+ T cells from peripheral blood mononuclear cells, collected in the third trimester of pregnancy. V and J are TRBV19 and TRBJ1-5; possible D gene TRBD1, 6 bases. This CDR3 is CASSIGGGAGNQPQHF. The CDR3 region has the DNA TGTGCCAGTAGTATAGGAGGGGGGGCCGGCAATCAGCCCCAGCATTTT.